This T cell receptor beta chain was captured in a study of shared clonotypes between healthy human individuals. This CDR3 spans 15 amino acids. Per germline, CDR1 SNHLY and CDR2 FYNNEI. J was trimmed by 1 base and V by 6 bases; bases with no gene match: 2. Method: immunoSEQ multiplex PCR; TCRdb's copy keeps in-frame clones and lacks some. The sample lists over a million clones, approximately 96% occurring once. Study observations and caveats: How much donors shared clonotypes was expected to be affected by sequencing depth. Generally, estimated richness proved larger in naive subsets than it did in memory subsets. Non-shared clonotypes had lower generation probabilities than clonotypes shared by all four sorted-subset donors.

Regarding this clone: Its antigen is undetermined.

V usage is TRBV2 and J usage is TRBJ2-2; 10 bases are shared with TRBD2. The clonotype was recovered from a man aged 25-45 years in good health. The material sequenced was naive CD4+ T cells sorted from blood. The subset was: CD45RA+ positively selected. CDR3 residues: CASRVAGGNTGELFF. For the CDR3, the DNA is TGTGCCAGCAGAGTAGCGGGAGGGAACACCGGGGAGCTGTTTTTT.